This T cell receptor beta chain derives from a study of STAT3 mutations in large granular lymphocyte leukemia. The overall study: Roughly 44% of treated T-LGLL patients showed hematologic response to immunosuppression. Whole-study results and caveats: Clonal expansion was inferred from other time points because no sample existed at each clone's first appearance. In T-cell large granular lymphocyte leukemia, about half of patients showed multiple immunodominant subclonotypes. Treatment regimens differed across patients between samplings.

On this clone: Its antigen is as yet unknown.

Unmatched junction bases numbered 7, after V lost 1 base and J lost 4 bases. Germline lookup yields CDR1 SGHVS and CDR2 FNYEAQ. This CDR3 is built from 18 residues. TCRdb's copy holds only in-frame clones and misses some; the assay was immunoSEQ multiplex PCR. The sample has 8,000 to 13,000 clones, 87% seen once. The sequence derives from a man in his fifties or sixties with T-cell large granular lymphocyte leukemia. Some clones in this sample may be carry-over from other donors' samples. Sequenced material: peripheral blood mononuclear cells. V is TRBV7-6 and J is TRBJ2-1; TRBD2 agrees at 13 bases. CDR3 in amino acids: CASSLGGTSGNYYNEQFF. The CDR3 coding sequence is TGTGCCAGCAGCTTAGGGGGGACTAGCGGGAATTATTACAATGAGCAGTTCTTC.